The 21 T cell receptor beta chains given below trace back to one sample, sequenced in a study of blood T cell repertoires in COVID-19. The repertoire was sequenced with immunoSEQ multiplex PCR; TCRdb's copy has only in-frame clones and lacks some. This table has roughly 25,000 clones, approximately 74% appearing once. The sequencing input was peripheral blood. These receptors came from a man between 50 and 59 years old with COVID-19, enrolled during active disease.

The chain is built from TRBV24-1 and TRBJ2-1, with TRBD1 as a possible D gene (5 bases). With 4 bases removed from V and 10 bases from J, the gap between germline ends came to 16 bases. Germline loops: CDR1 KGHDR, CDR2 SFDVKD. The CDR3 contains 14 residues. CDR3 bases: TGTGCCACCAGTGACCGCTCAGGGTCACGAGAGCAGTTCTTC. Its translation is CATSDRSGSREQFF.

This clone was found a few times. J is TRBJ1-2 and V is TRBV7-9; D ambiguous. The CDR3 is made up of 13 amino acids. Trimming stripped 5 bases from V and 8 bases from J, with 15 bases between. Germline lookup yields CDR1 SEHNR and CDR2 FQNEAQ (reference sequence). As DNA, the CDR3 is TGTGCCAGCAGCCGAGCAGCTAGTTTCGGCTACACCTTC. Encoded protein: CASSRAASFGYTF.

The gene calls are TRBV5-1 and TRBJ2-7; unclear D gene. V was shortened by 0 bases and J by 0 bases, with 7 bases between the two germline ends. There are 14 residues in the CDR3. Germline CDR1 is SGHRS and CDR2 is YFSETQ. The CDR3 bases are TGCGCCAGCAGCTTGGAATCTCCCTCCTACGAGCAGTACTTC. Encoded protein: CASSLESPSYEQYF.

The chain carries TRBV19 and TRBJ1-6; D call uncertain. Trimming pared 5 bases from V and 7 bases from J, leaving 12 bases between. This CDR3 spans 14 amino acids. Germline CDR1 reads LNHDA; CDR2 reads SQIVND (reference sequence). The CDR3 sequence: CASSRAGVNSPLHF. CDR3 DNA: TGTGCCAGTAGTCGCGCCGGGGTGAATTCACCCCTCCACTTT.

The V gene is TRBV4-1, the J gene TRBJ1-2, with D maybe TRBD1 (5 bases). V was pared by 1 base and J by 8 bases, with 17 bases between. Germline lookup yields CDR1 MGHRA and CDR2 YSYEKL. The CDR3 totals 15 residues. CDR3 DNA sequence: TGCGCCAGCAGCCAAGTTAAGGGGCAAGTAGGCGGCTACACCTTC. Translation: CASSQVKGQVGGYTF.

This clone occurred once. The gene calls are TRBV3-1 (or the pseudogene TRBV3-2) and TRBJ1-1; D is possibly TRBD1 (6 bases). CDR3 length: 14 residues. Germline CDR1 is LGHDT and CDR2 is YNNKEL (reference sequence). V lost 1 base, J lost 1 base, and 7 bases lay in between. CDR3 amino acids: CASSQGGGNTEAFF. CDR3 sequence (DNA): TGTGCCAGCAGCCAAGGAGGGGGGAACACTGAAGCTTTCTTT.

This clone has a handful of counts. The sample holds other DNA sequences that translate to the same CDR3. This chain's CDR3 is CASSFRLAGSTDTQYF. CDR3 DNA: TGTGCCAGCAGCTTCAGACTAGCGGGGAGCACAGATACGCAGTATTTT. The chain carries TRBV5-6 and TRBJ2-3; 11 bases are shared with TRBD2. The CDR3 covers 16 residues. Germline V lookup: CDR1 SGHDT, CDR2 YYEEEE. V shed 2 bases, J shed 0 bases, and the junction held 2 bases outside the gene matches.

Comments on this clone: The same CDR3 arises from other DNA sequences in this sample as well. The chain joins TRBV15 to TRBJ1-1; tentative D call: TRBD1 (5 bases). Germline-derived CDR1 and CDR2 are LNHNV and YYDKDF (reference sequence). The CDR3 consists of 13 residues. Trimming left V 8 bases short and J 1 base short, with 11 bases between. The CDR3, as DNA: TGTGCCACCGGCGCAGGGCCGAACACTGAAGCTTTCTTT. It translates to CATGAGPNTEAFF.

V and J are TRBV27 and TRBJ2-7; a possible D gene is TRBD2 (7 bases). The V end was cut by 2 bases, the J end by 6 bases, with 11 bases between. The V gene's germline CDR1 is MNHEY and CDR2 SMNVEV (reference sequence). This CDR3 is 13 amino acids long. The CDR3: CASSLTGRGEQYF. CDR3 nucleotides: TGTGCCAGCAGTTTAACAGGGAGGGGCGAGCAGTACTTC.

The V call is TRBV25-1, the J call TRBJ2-6; possible D gene TRBD1, 6 bases. Trimming left V 5 bases short and J 2 bases short, with 10 bases between. The CDR3 has 15 residues. CDR1 and CDR2 (germline): MGHDK, SYGVNS. This CDR3 reads CASSSQGTGANVLTF. In DNA form, the CDR3 reads TGTGCCAGCAGTTCACAGGGAACTGGGGCCAACGTCCTGACTTTC.

The chain recombines TRBV14 with TRBJ2-3, with D possibly matching TRBD1 (6 bases). Looked up from germline, CDR1 is SGHDN and CDR2 is FVKESK. The length of the CDR3 is 20 residues. V lost 1 base to trimming and J lost 0 bases, with 23 bases between them. The CDR3 sequence: CASSQGYRVFRQGSTDTQYF. The CDR3 region has the DNA TGTGCCAGCAGCCAAGGTTACAGGGTTTTCAGGCAAGGTAGCACAGATACGCAGTATTTT.

The V call is TRBV5-1, the J call TRBJ2-5; the D gene is possibly TRBD2 (6 bases). Germline CDR1 is SGHRS and CDR2 is YFSETQ. Trimming shortened V by 3 bases and J by 2 bases, and 17 bases separated the two germline ends. This CDR3 has 16 residues. The CDR3 DNA follows: TGCGCCAGCAGCTGGGGGGTTCCAGCTGGGCAAGAGACCCAGTACTTC. This gives the protein CASSWGVPAGQETQYF.

This clone was seen a single time. The chain is built from TRBV7-9 and TRBJ2-5; D is possibly TRBD1 (6 bases). Trimming cost V 3 bases and J 0 bases, with 8 bases left between them. Germline assignment: CDR1 SEHNR and CDR2 FQNEAQ (reference sequence). CDR3 length: 14 residues. CDR3 in amino acids: CASSLTGYQETQYF. The CDR3 coding sequence is TGTGCCAGCAGCTTGACAGGTTACCAAGAGACCCAGTACTTC.

J is TRBJ2-3 and V is TRBV2, with D unclear. V lost 6 bases, J lost 2 bases, and 12 bases lay in between. The germline CDR1 and CDR2 sequences are SNHLY and FYNNEI. This CDR3 has 14 amino acids. The CDR3 spells CASSAGFYTDTQYF. In DNA form, the CDR3 reads TGTGCCAGCAGCGCCGGGTTTTACACAGATACGCAGTATTTT.

J is TRBJ2-5 and V is TRBV18; weak D call: TRBD2 (6 bases). CDR1 and CDR2 from the germline V gene are KGHSH and LQKENI. The V gene lost 4 bases and the J gene lost 1 base, with 7 bases spanning the gap. The CDR3 is 13 residues long. CDR3 protein: CASSLGLQETQYF. Here the CDR3 DNA reads TGTGCCAGCTCACTGGGACTCCAAGAGACCCAGTACTTC.

The chain employs TRBV5-5 and TRBJ2-3; 11 positions agree with TRBD2. Germline CDR1 SGHKS, CDR2 YYEKEE (reference sequence). This CDR3 spans 17 amino acids. The trim removed 2 bases at V and 1 base at J, leaving 6 bases unmatched. The CDR3 region has the DNA TGTGCCAGCAGCTTCATCTCGACTAGCGGGGGCACAGATACGCAGTATTTT. Translation: CASSFISTSGGTDTQYF.

J is TRBJ2-7 and V is TRBV18, with TRBD1 matching 9 bases. The junction had 9 bases not matched to a gene; V was cut back by 6 bases and J by 3 bases. Germline V gene data show CDR1 as KGHSH and CDR2 as LQKENI. The CDR3 contains 15 residues. The CDR3 coding sequence is TGTGCCAGCTCTCTTGGGACAGGGTCCCTCTACGAGCAGTACTTC. Translation: CASSLGTGSLYEQYF.

Only a few counts were recorded for this clone. V gene TRBV19 combines with J gene TRBJ1-2; 8 nucleotides agree with TRBD1. This CDR3 is 12 amino acids long. V lost 6 bases and J lost 6; bases outside the gene matches: 3. Per the germline V gene, CDR1 is LNHDA and CDR2 is SQIVND (reference sequence). The CDR3 DNA reads TGTGCCAGTAGGGACAGGGTGGATGGCTACACCTTC. It specifies CASRDRVDGYTF.

This clone is a singleton in its sample. The chain is built from TRBV2 and TRBJ2-3; D is ambiguous. Germline V gene lookup returns CDR1 SNHLY and CDR2 FYNNEI. The CDR3 spans 14 residues. The V end was cut by 4 bases, the J end by 0 bases, with 8 bases between. The CDR3 spells CASSVARSTDTQYF. The CDR3, as DNA: TGTGCCAGCAGTGTGGCAAGAAGCACAGATACGCAGTATTTT.

The chain is built from TRBV30 and TRBJ1-5; 7 nucleotides match TRBD1. The J segment lost 1 base and the V segment lost 3 bases, leaving 0 bases of the junction unmatched. Germline V lookup: CDR1 GTSNPN, CDR2 SVGIG (reference sequence). The CDR3 sequence is 13 residues long. The CDR3 sequence: CAWSRGSNQPQHF. The CDR3 region has the DNA TGTGCCTGGAGCAGGGGGAGCAATCAGCCCCAGCATTTT.

V usage is TRBV25-1 and J usage is TRBJ1-2; 7 positions match TRBD1. Trimming removed 4 bases from V and 8 bases from J; junction bases left unmatched: 4. Per the germline V gene, CDR1 is MGHDK and CDR2 is SYGVNS. This CDR3 has 12 residues. CDR3 DNA: TGTGCCAGCAGTGCATACAGGGGCGGCTACACCTTC. Encoded protein: CASSAYRGGYTF.